The 16 T cell receptor beta chains below were found in one sample sequenced in a study of T cell changes during pregnancy in multiple sclerosis. The repertoire was sequenced with immunoSEQ multiplex PCR; TCRdb's copy has only in-frame clones and lacks some. The table includes around 69,000 clones, 90% to 95% detected once. The sample in question was peripheral blood, obtained in the third trimester of pregnancy. The receptors originated from a female donor with multiple sclerosis, enrolled in a pregnancy study.

This clone was detected once. The chain employs TRBV5-5 and TRBJ2-2; TRBD2 aligns across 8 bases. The CDR3 consists of 18 residues. Trimming took 4 bases from V and 2 from J; bases not matched to a gene: 13. CDR1 and CDR2 (germline): SGHKS, YYEKEE (reference sequence). The CDR3 spells CASSPVGVVAGNTGELFF. CDR3 sequence (DNA): TGTGCCAGCAGCCCGGTAGGGGTGGTAGCGGGAAACACCGGGGAGCTGTTTTTT.

The rearrangement joins TRBV28 to TRBJ1-2; D unclear. The CDR3 extends over 12 amino acids. Germline CDR1 and CDR2: MDHEN and SYDVKM. Trimming took 6 bases from V and 5 from J, leaving 10 bases between them. CDR3 DNA sequence: TGTGCCAGCAGCCTGCCCCAGTATGGCTACACCTTC. Translation gives CASSLPQYGYTF.

With respect to this clone: The sample holds other DNA sequences that translate to the same CDR3. This chain connects TRBV30 to TRBJ1-4; 11 bases fit TRBD1. CDR1 GTSNPN and CDR2 SVGIG come from the germline V gene (reference sequence). J gave up 7 bases and V 0 bases, and 1 base lay outside the gene matches. The CDR3 sequence is 14 residues long. In DNA form, the CDR3 reads TGTGCCTGGAGTGTAGGGACAGGGGGTGAAAAACTGTTTTTT. Amino acid sequence: CAWSVGTGGEKLFF.

The chain links TRBV28 to TRBJ2-5; 14 bases fit TRBD2. Germline CDR1 is MDHEN and CDR2 is SYDVKM. V lost 4 bases, J lost 2 bases, and 9 bases stayed unmatched. The CDR3 contains 18 residues. The CDR3 sequence: CASSYTGTSGSKQETQYF. CDR3 sequence (DNA): TGTGCCAGCAGTTACACGGGGACTAGCGGGAGCAAACAAGAGACCCAGTACTTC.

The sample holds a few counts of this clone. The genes are TRBV7-9 and TRBJ1-1, with D tentatively TRBD1 (5 bases). Trimming removed 6 bases at V and 7 bases at J, with 6 bases between. Germline CDR1 SEHNR, CDR2 FQNEAQ (reference sequence). The CDR3 is 10 amino acids. CDR3 sequence (DNA): TGTGCCAGCAGGACAGTTGAAGCTTTCTTT. Translating it yields CASRTVEAFF. The complete variable domain, with remaining parts taken from reference TRBV7-9 and TRBJ1-1, reads DTGVSQNPRHKITKRGQNVTFRCDPISEHNRLYWYRQTLGQGPEFLTYFQNEAQLEKSRLLSDRFSAERPKGSFSTLEIQRTEQGDSAMYLCASRTVEAFFGQGTRLTVV.

The V and J genes are TRBV5-1 and TRBJ1-1; possibly TRBD1 for D (6 bases). Per germline, CDR1 SGHRS and CDR2 YFSETQ. The CDR3 is 18 amino acids. Trimming left V 3 bases short and J 2 bases short, with 23 bases between. The CDR3 region has the DNA TGCGCCAGCAGCTATCGAACAGGGCCCGATGATTTAAACACTGAAGCTTTCTTT. Its protein product is CASSYRTGPDDLNTEAFF.

The chain links TRBV6-6 to TRBJ2-7, with a tentative D call TRBD2 (5 bases). This CDR3 is 16 amino acids long. The V and J ends lost 2 bases and 3 bases respectively, with 17 bases between them. The germline V gene encodes CDR1 MNHNY and CDR2 SVGAGI (reference sequence). Here the CDR3 reads CASSYRFGERIYEQYF. The CDR3 region has the DNA TGTGCCAGCAGTTACAGATTCGGGGAAAGAATCTACGAGCAGTACTTC.

This chain uses TRBV9 with TRBJ2-5; tentative D call: TRBD1 (6 bases). V lost 5 bases and J lost 2, with 13 bases in between. CDR3 length: 14 residues. CDR1 and CDR2 (germline): SGDLS, YYNGEE. CDR3: CASRRTEGQETQYF. CDR3 DNA: TGTGCCAGCAGGCGGACAGAAGGACAAGAGACCCAGTACTTC.

The chain employs TRBV27 and TRBJ1-5, with D uncertain. The V gene lost 5 bases and the J gene lost 0 bases, with 5 bases spanning the gap. Germline V gene sequence: CDR1 MNHEY, CDR2 SMNVEV (reference sequence). The CDR3 extends over 13 amino acids. The CDR3 loop reads CASSRDSNQPQHF. The CDR3 nucleotides read TGTGCCAGCAGTCGGGATAGCAATCAGCCCCAGCATTTT.

The chain employs TRBV6-5 and TRBJ1-5, with 7 bases lining up with TRBD1. The length of the CDR3 is 15 residues. Unmatched junction bases numbered 9, after V lost 8 bases and J lost 2 bases. The germline V gene has CDR1 MNHEY and CDR2 SVGAGI. CDR3 sequence (DNA): TGTGCCAGCCGGTCGACAGGGAGTGGCAATCAGCCCCAGCATTTT. The encoded protein is CASRSTGSGNQPQHF.

This sequence joins TRBV30 and TRBJ2-1; 13 bases line up with TRBD2. Germline CDR1 and CDR2: GTSNPN and SVGIG (reference sequence). This CDR3 is built from 14 residues. Trimming at V came to 3 bases and at J to 7 bases, leaving 3 bases not matched to a gene. CDR3 nucleotides: TGTGCCTGGAGAGGACTAGCGGGAGTAAATGAGCAGTTCTTC. The encoded protein is CAWRGLAGVNEQFF.

The chain couples TRBV9 to TRBJ2-1; 11 positions match TRBD2. This CDR3 contains 15 residues. Germline CDR1 is SGDLS and CDR2 is YYNGEE. With 3 bases clipped from V and 9 bases from J, the junction kept 8 bases outside the gene matches. CDR3 region: CASSDSGRALGEQFF. CDR3 DNA: TGTGCCAGCAGCGATAGCGGGAGGGCCCTCGGTGAGCAGTTCTTC.

The CDR3 nucleotides are TGTGCCAGCAGGCCTGGGGGGGAGGGCCTCAACAATGAGCAGTTCTTC. Translated, it gives CASRPGGEGLNNEQFF. The chain carries TRBV9 and TRBJ2-1; TRBD2 matches 7 bases. This CDR3 is 16 amino acids long. V shed 5 bases and J 5 bases; nucleotides not matched to a gene: 13. In germline, CDR1 is SGDLS, CDR2 YYNGEE.

V gene TRBV25-1 combines with J gene TRBJ2-7; 7 nucleotides line up with TRBD1. Germline V gene data show CDR1 as MGHDK and CDR2 as SYGVNS. This CDR3 comprises 15 residues. V lost 7 bases to trimming and J lost 3 bases; unmatched junction nucleotides: 12. The CDR3 sequence is CASTSTGDRGYEQYF. The CDR3 coding sequence is TGTGCCAGCACCAGTACAGGGGATCGGGGCTACGAGCAGTACTTC.

The chain is built from TRBV9 and TRBJ2-1; 7 bases are shared with TRBD1. This CDR3 is 15 amino acids long. CDR1 is SGDLS, CDR2 YYNGEE, per germline. V trimming: 3 bases; J trimming: 0 bases; junction bases outside the gene matches: 3. The CDR3, as DNA: TGTGCCAGCAGCGGACAGGGCAGCTCCTACAATGAGCAGTTCTTC. It yields the protein CASSGQGSSYNEQFF.

V is TRBV7-9 and J is TRBJ1-1, with a weak D call TRBD1 (6 bases). Germline CDR1 SEHNR, CDR2 FQNEAQ (reference sequence). The CDR3 runs 16 residues. With 1 base removed from V and 0 bases from J, the gap between germline ends came to 12 bases. Here the CDR3 reads CASSLDGGAVNTEAFF. The CDR3 nucleotides are TGTGCCAGCAGCTTAGATGGGGGGGCTGTGAACACTGAAGCTTTCTTT.